These T cell receptor beta chains were read from a single sample in a study of blood T cell repertoires in COVID-19. Produced via immunoSEQ multiplex PCR; TCRdb's table is partial and in-frame only. The sample yields fewer than 200,000 clones, 81% seen once. The specimen sequenced was peripheral blood. The receptor source for this set is a woman in her thirties or forties with COVID-19, enrolled during active disease. Both conserved end residues are part of each CDR3. D genes are given only for firm matches. Size is stated for part of the rows, as once, few or many counts, or as a class when the clone is expanded.

CDR3 DNA	CDR3 protein	V gene	D gene	clone size	J gene
TGTGCCTGGAGTTCCGGGGGGGGGCTCGAAAAACTGTTTTTT	CAWSSGGGLEKLFF	TRBV30	.	once	TRBJ1-4
TGTGCCAGCAGTTGGTCAGGGGGCTTCCATCGAGTTGAAGCTTTCTTT	CASSWSGGFHRVEAFF	TRBV6-5	TRBD1	.	TRBJ1-1
TGTGCCTGGAAGGGGATTCCCTACAATGAGCAGTTCTTC	CAWKGIPYNEQFF	TRBV30	.	.	TRBJ2-1
TGTGCCTGGAACTACCGGGAGACCCAGTACTTC	CAWNYRETQYF	TRBV30	.	.	TRBJ2-5
TGCGCCAGCAGTATCGGAGATACGCAGTATTTT	CASSIGDTQYF	TRBV4-1	.	.	TRBJ2-3
TGTGCCAGCAGCGTAGCATCGGGGGGTAACTATGGCTACACCTTC	CASSVASGGNYGYTF	TRBV9	.	.	TRBJ1-2
TGCAGCGTGGAGACGGGCGGGAACACCATATATTTT	CSVETGGNTIYF	TRBV29-1	.	.	TRBJ1-3
TGTGCCAGCACCCACCCGGGGACAGGGCTCTACGAGCAGTACTTC	CASTHPGTGLYEQYF	TRBV28	TRBD1	.	TRBJ2-7
TGCGCCAGCAGCCTCACTCAGGGCTACACAGATACGCAGTATTTT	CASSLTQGYTDTQYF	TRBV5-1	.	.	TRBJ2-3
TGTGCCAGCAGCCATTCCGTCAACTATGGCTACACCTTC	CASSHSVNYGYTF	TRBV3-1/TRBV3-2	.	.	TRBJ1-2
TGTGCCAGCAGCTCGACTCGGGACTGGGGCACTGAAGCTTTCTTT	CASSSTRDWGTEAFF	TRBV5-4	.	.	TRBJ1-1
TGTGCCAGCAGTCTCGACAGGGCCTACGAGCAGTACTTC	CASSLDRAYEQYF	TRBV12-3/TRBV12-4	TRBD1	.	TRBJ2-7
TGTGCCAGCAGCCAAGAGCTCCGACAATACAATGAGCAGTTCTTC	CASSQELRQYNEQFF	TRBV4-2	.	.	TRBJ2-1
TGTGCCAGCAGCTTACAAAGGACTGGCTACAATGAGCAGTTCTTC	CASSLQRTGYNEQFF	TRBV11-2	.	.	TRBJ2-1
TGTGCCAGCTCTCTCAACCCGGGACTAGCAGAGGATACGCAGTATTTT	CASSLNPGLAEDTQYF	TRBV18	TRBD2	.	TRBJ2-3
TGTGCCAGCAGCCCTCCCGGGACAGCTTACAATGAGCAGTTCTTC	CASSPPGTAYNEQFF	TRBV9	TRBD1	.	TRBJ2-1
TGTGCCAGCAGCTTAGGGTCTAGCGGGGGGAAGATGATGCAGTATTTT	CASSLGSSGGKMMQYF	TRBV7-6	TRBD2	once	TRBJ2-3
TGTGCCAGCTCAAGGGACAGGGGGCAGGATACGCAGTATTTT	CASSRDRGQDTQYF	TRBV18	TRBD1	.	TRBJ2-3
TGTGCCAGCAGCACGGGGGTTGGGGGGGAATCGGTCTTC	CASSTGVGGESVF	TRBV11-2	TRBD2	.	TRBJ2-1
TGTGCCAGTAGTAGGGTACGACAGGTCAATCAGCCCCAGCATTTT	CASSRVRQVNQPQHF	TRBV19	.	few	TRBJ1-5
TGTGCCAGTAGTATGGAGCAGGGGGCCCGAGAGCAGTACTTC	CASSMEQGAREQYF	TRBV19	TRBD1	few	TRBJ2-7
TGTGCCAGCAGCATGACTAGCGGGGAAGAGACCCAGTACTTC	CASSMTSGEETQYF	TRBV7-3	TRBD2	.	TRBJ2-5
TGTGCCAGCAGTGAATTAGGGCAGGGTTTTGAAAAACTGTTTTTT	CASSELGQGFEKLFF	TRBV6-1	.	.	TRBJ1-4
TGTGCCAGCAGCTTAGTTCGGGGGGGCCTAGCTGAGCAGTTCTTC	CASSLVRGGLAEQFF	TRBV7-2	TRBD2	.	TRBJ2-1
TGTGCCTGGAGTGTTGGCGGGGGGGCGACCGGGGAGCTGTTTTTT	CAWSVGGGATGELFF	TRBV30	TRBD2	.	TRBJ2-2
TGTGCCAGCAGCTTGACAGGGGACCAGCCCCAGCATTTT	CASSLTGDQPQHF	TRBV5-6	TRBD1	.	TRBJ1-5
TGTGCCAGCAGCTTAGCGGGGGCGGGAGAGACCCAGTACTTC	CASSLAGAGETQYF	TRBV7-3	.	few	TRBJ2-5
TGTGCCAGTCATACCGGACTAGCGGCGAATGAGCAGTTCTTC	CASHTGLAANEQFF	TRBV19	TRBD2	.	TRBJ2-1
TGTGCCAGCAGCCCCGAAAGCCTGTCCTACAATGAGCAGTTCTTC	CASSPESLSYNEQFF	TRBV27	.	.	TRBJ2-1
TGTGCCACCCAGACTAGCACAGATACGCAGTATTTT	CATQTSTDTQYF	TRBV6-5	.	.	TRBJ2-3
TGTGCCAGCAGTTTCTCCAGAAACATTCAGTACTTC	CASSFSRNIQYF	TRBV12-3/TRBV12-4	.	.	TRBJ2-4
TGTGCCAGCAGCGTAGGACTAGCGAGCACCGGGGAGCTGTTTTTT	CASSVGLASTGELFF	TRBV9	TRBD2	once	TRBJ2-2
TGTGCCAGCAGTCCCAACTACGAGCAGTACTTC	CASSPNYEQYF	TRBV28	.	.	TRBJ2-7
TGTGCCAGTAGTATACACGGGTCCCCTGAGCAGTTCTTC	CASSIHGSPEQFF	TRBV19	.	.	TRBJ2-1
TGTGCCAGCAGTGAAGTCAGAATGGAGACCCAGTACTTC	CASSEVRMETQYF	TRBV6-1	.	.	TRBJ2-5
TGTGCCATCCGGGAGAACTCTGGGGCCAACGTCCTGACTTTC	CAIRENSGANVLTF	TRBV10-3	.	.	TRBJ2-6
TGTGCCAGCAGCATCCGGACAGCCAGATGCTCTGGGGCCAACGTCCTGACTTTC	CASSIRTARCSGANVLTF	TRBV21-1	.	.	TRBJ2-6